The clone carrying this TCR beta chain was observed many times. No antigen is known for it. The record originates from a study of blood T cells in healthy people across ages. The study, taken as a whole, reports: Diversity estimated from one million T cells was considered an underestimate.

The junction had 8 bases not matched to a gene; V was cut back by 4 bases and J by 5 bases. The CDR3 totals 15 residues. Per the germline V gene, CDR1 is LNHNV and CDR2 is YYDKDF (reference sequence). Primers used in a second PCR of roughly 7 to 12 cycles were a sample-barcoded 5' primer and a J-beta primer mix. TCRdb used MiXCR to reprocess the 5' RACE reads, holding one entry per CDR3 protein. This table holds over 1,500,000 distinct CDR3 sequences, about 39% found once. The chain uses TRBV15 and TRBJ2-5; 9 bases are shared with TRBD1. This sequence originates from a human donor in good health. What was sequenced was blood. The CDR3 loop is CATSTGTGSWETQYF. As DNA, the CDR3 is TGTGCCACCAGCACGGGGACAGGGAGTTGGGAGACCCAGTACTTC. Variable domain in full (rest from reference TRBV15 and TRBJ2-5): DAMVIQNPRYQVTQFGKPVTLSCSQTLNHNVMYWYQQKSSQAPKLLFHYYDKDFNNEADTPDNFQSRRPNTSFCFLDIRSPGLGDTAMYLCATSTGTGSWETQYFGPGTRLLVL.